The 15 T cell receptor beta chains in this list originate from one sample, sequenced in a study of shared clonotypes between healthy human individuals. Using immunoSEQ multiplex PCR, the repertoire was profiled, and TCRdb retains in-frame clones only, with some absent. The sample yields roughly 2,500,000 clones, 80% to 95% seen once. Material for sequencing was naive CD4+ T cells from PBMCs. Subset: CD45RA+ positively selected. These receptors were taken from a man between 18 and 29 years old in good health. Some clones in this sample may be carry-over from other donors' samples.

The chain combines TRBV7-8 with TRBJ1-2, with D possibly TRBD1 on 6 matching bases. In germline, CDR1 is SGHVS, CDR2 FQNEAQ. This CDR3 contains 15 residues. Trimming shortened V by 5 bases and J by 8 bases, and 21 bases separated the two germline ends. The CDR3 nucleotides read TGTGCCAGCAGCCCGACGGGGGGCGTCGGCTGGGGCTACACCTTC. This gives the protein CASSPTGGVGWGYTF.

The chain uses TRBV7-2 and TRBJ1-4; perhaps TRBD1 as D (6 bases). Trimming cost V 7 bases and J 6 bases, with 15 bases left between them. The germline CDR1 and CDR2 sequences are SGHTA and FQGNSA. CDR3 length: 14 amino acids. Written as DNA, the CDR3 is TGTGCCAGCAAAAGAGGGGGATCTGATGAAAAACTGTTTTTT. Its translation: CASKRGGSDEKLFF.

The rearrangement uses TRBV5-1 and TRBJ1-1; no firm D call. The CDR3 is made up of 14 amino acids. V lost 3 bases to trimming and J lost 2 bases, with 11 bases between them. Germline assignment: CDR1 SGHRS and CDR2 YFSETQ. The CDR3, as DNA: TGCGCCAGCAGCTACACGGCTACAAACACTGAAGCTTTCTTT. Residues: CASSYTATNTEAFF.

Notes on this clone: The same CDR3 is also encoded by other DNA sequences in this sample. V gene TRBV7-2 combines with J gene TRBJ2-7, with 7 nucleotides matching TRBD1. Trimming at V came to 3 bases and at J to 0 bases, leaving 5 bases not matched to a gene. The CDR3 has 15 amino acids. Germline assignment: CDR1 SGHTA and CDR2 FQGNSA. CDR3 amino acids: CASSLGRGSSYEQYF. In DNA form, the CDR3 reads TGTGCCAGCAGCTTGGGCAGGGGGTCCTCCTACGAGCAGTACTTC.

This clone was counted a single time. The chain is built from TRBV6-5 and TRBJ2-2, with D possibly TRBD2 on 5 matching bases. The CDR3 totals 16 residues. Deletions cut 2 bases from V and 1 base from J, with 11 bases between. CDR1 and CDR2 (germline): MNHEY, SVGAGI. CDR3: CASSYPPGENTGELFF. DNA for the CDR3: TGTGCCAGCAGTTACCCCCCCGGGGAGAACACCGGGGAGCTGTTTTTT.

Notes on this clone: Other DNA sequences in this specimen translate into the identical CDR3. V gene TRBV7-2 combines with J gene TRBJ2-7, with no clear D. The germline CDR1 and CDR2 sequences are SGHTA and FQGNSA. V was clipped by 1 base and J by 1 base, with 5 bases between them. The CDR3 extends over 13 amino acids. The chain's CDR3 is CASSLDRSYEQYF. CDR3 sequence (DNA): TGTGCCAGCAGCTTAGACCGATCCTACGAGCAGTACTTC.

As to this clone: This sample includes further DNA sequences coding for the same CDR3. CDR3 nucleotide sequence: TGCGCCAGCAGCTTGGGAGGGGCTGGGGCCAACGTCCTGACTTTC. Translating gives CASSLGGAGANVLTF. The rearrangement joins TRBV5-1 to TRBJ2-6; D tentatively reads TRBD1 or TRBD2 (5 bases each). The V and J ends lost 0 bases and 2 bases respectively, with 6 bases between them. The CDR3 is 15 residues long. CDR1 SGHRS and CDR2 YFSETQ come from the germline V gene.

The chain links TRBV15 to TRBJ2-3; 7 bases align to TRBD2. J lost 0 bases, V lost 3 bases, and 6 bases had no gene match. The germline CDR1 and CDR2 sequences are LNHNV and YYDKDF (reference sequence). This CDR3 has 16 amino acids. The chain's CDR3 is CATSSLPGLSTDTQYF. The CDR3 DNA follows: TGTGCCACCAGCAGCCTCCCGGGACTAAGCACAGATACGCAGTATTTT.

V gene TRBV10-3 combines with J gene TRBJ2-1; 10 positions match TRBD2. CDR1 and CDR2 from the germline V gene are ENHRY and SYGVKD. Trimming took 10 bases from V and 6 from J; bases not matched to a gene: 9. The CDR3 totals 14 residues. CDR3 in DNA: TGTGCCACCCTAGCGGGAGCAGTAGGCAATGAGCAGTTCTTC. Amino acid sequence: CATLAGAVGNEQFF.

This rearrangement joins TRBV9 to TRBJ2-7; 7 nucleotides line up with TRBD2. The length of the CDR3 is 15 residues. From germline, CDR1 is SGDLS and CDR2 YYNGEE. V shed 0 bases and J 4 bases; nucleotides not matched to a gene: 7. For the CDR3, the DNA is TGTGCCAGCAGCGTAGGCCCCGGACTAGTGTACGAGCAGTACTTC. This encodes CASSVGPGLVYEQYF.

The V call is TRBV5-1, the J call TRBJ2-5; D is possibly TRBD1 (5 bases). CDR1 and CDR2 from the germline V gene are SGHRS and YFSETQ. Trimming stripped 3 bases from V and 2 bases from J, with 17 bases between. This CDR3 is 16 amino acids long. CDR3 protein: CASSWGGSGPQETQYF. The CDR3 DNA is TGCGCCAGCAGCTGGGGCGGATCGGGCCCACAAGAGACCCAGTACTTC.

The chain carries TRBV9 and TRBJ2-7, with D possibly being TRBD1 or TRBD2 (6 bases each). V dropped 4 bases and J dropped 2 bases, with 22 bases sitting between them. This CDR3 has 17 residues. The V gene's germline CDR1 is SGDLS and CDR2 YYNGEE. The CDR3 coding sequence is TGTGCCAGCAGCCCACCCTATAGGGGGGCCCCCCCCTACGAGCAGTACTTC. Protein product: CASSPPYRGAPPYEQYF.

This clone was seen just once. The V gene is TRBV5-1, the J gene TRBJ2-7, with D perhaps TRBD1 or TRBD2 (6 bases each). The CDR3 runs 14 residues. Germline CDR1 and CDR2: SGHRS and YFSETQ. Trimming shortened V by 1 base and J by 5 bases, and 13 bases separated the two germline ends. The CDR3 sequence: CASSLRGPGNEQYF. In DNA form, the CDR3 reads TGCGCCAGCAGCTTGCGGGGGCCAGGGAACGAGCAGTACTTC.

This chain joins TRBV28 and TRBJ2-5; 12 bases agree with TRBD2. J gave up 6 bases and V 2 bases, and 10 bases lay outside the gene matches. This CDR3 is 17 amino acids long. Per germline, CDR1 MDHEN and CDR2 SYDVKM. CDR3 sequence reads: CASSLGLAGGPGKTQYF. CDR3 DNA: TGTGCCAGCAGTTTAGGGCTAGCGGGAGGGCCAGGAAAGACCCAGTACTTC. Supplemented by reference TRBV28 and TRBJ2-5, the full variable domain reads DVKVTQSSRYLVKRTGEKVFLECVQDMDHENMFWYRQDPGLGLRLIYFSYDVKMKEKGDIPEGYSVSREKKERFSLILESASTNQTSMYLCASSLGLAGGPGKTQYFGPGTRLLVL.

Details on this clone: Different DNA sequences within this sample yield the same CDR3. CDR3 coding DNA: TGCGCCAGCAGTCGTGGTATGAACACTGAAGCTTTCTTT. Its protein product is CASSRGMNTEAFF. The J gene is TRBJ1-1, the V gene TRBV5-1, with D uncertain. The CDR3 runs 13 residues. The V and J ends lost 5 bases and 0 bases respectively, with 8 bases between them. CDR1 and CDR2 from the germline V gene are SGHRS and YFSETQ.